One and the same sample provided the 27 T cell receptor beta chains below, sequenced in a study of T cells after yellow fever vaccination (dated by TCRdb to the late 2010s). Library prep was done by 5' RACE. Instrument on record: Illumina NovaSeq 6000. TCRdb trimmed the raw reads at Q25, called clones with MiXCR and kept productive beta chains. Records with the same CDR3 protein are collapsed into one entry carrying the most frequent genes and DNA. The sample table holds hundreds of thousands of distinct CDR3 sequences, of which roughly an eighth were seen once. The ten largest account for 2.5% to 4% of the sample. The treatment or condition label of this sample denotes: live attenuated yellow fever vaccine strain. The sequencing used CD4+ T cells sorted from PBMCs, collected 15 days after the yellow fever booster vaccination. The receptors were sampled from a man younger than 30 who received the YFV17D yellow fever vaccine.

The J gene is TRBJ1-2, the V gene TRBV5-1, with a weak D call TRBD1 (5 bases). CDR1 is SGHRS, CDR2 YFSETQ, per germline. Trimming cost V 3 bases and J 6 bases, with 12 bases left between them. CDR3 length equals 13 residues. CDR3 DNA sequence: TGCGCCAGCAGCTCCCAGGGCGTTGATGGCTACACCTTC. Translating gives CASSSQGVDGYTF.

There are a few counts of this clonotype. The chain combines TRBV3-1 with TRBJ1-6; 7 positions agree with TRBD1. CDR3 length: 15 amino acids. V lost 3 bases to trimming and J lost 3 bases; unmatched junction nucleotides: 2. Germline V lookup: CDR1 LGHDT, CDR2 YNNKEL (reference sequence). CDR3 in DNA: TGTGCCAGCAGCCAGGGGACAGTCTATAATTCACCCCTCCACTTT. Translated: CASSQGTVYNSPLHF.

This clonotype was observed a few times. V is TRBV20-1 and J is TRBJ1-1; 8 bases are a match to TRBD1. Germline V CDR1 and CDR2: DFQATT, SNEGSKA (reference sequence). V shed 7 bases and J 7 bases; nucleotides not matched to a gene: 11. The CDR3 contains 13 residues. In DNA, the CDR3 is TGCAGTGAGTATTCTGGACAGGGCTATGAAGCTTTCTTT. Translated, it gives CSEYSGQGYEAFF.

V gene TRBV11-2 combines with J gene TRBJ2-5; D is uncertain. The V and J ends lost 1 base and 4 bases respectively, with 10 bases between them. The V gene's germline CDR1 is SGHAT and CDR2 FQNNGV. The CDR3 runs 14 residues. In DNA, the CDR3 is TGTGCCAGCAGCTTAGGTTCTATCCGAGAGACCCAGTACTTC. Amino acids: CASSLGSIRETQYF.

The chain combines TRBV3-1 with TRBJ2-1; 11 bases are shared with TRBD1. CDR3 length equals 16 residues. Germline V gene sequence: CDR1 LGHDT, CDR2 YNNKEL (reference sequence). V gave up 0 bases and J gave up 10 bases; unmatched junction bases: 8. CDR3 sequence: CASSQELGTGGGEQFF. The CDR3 DNA reads as TGTGCCAGCAGCCAAGAATTGGGGACAGGGGGTGGGGAGCAGTTCTTC.

This clonotype was counted a few times. The chain joins TRBV19 to TRBJ2-6; D gene uncertain. The CDR3 has 13 residues. From germline, CDR1 is LNHDA and CDR2 SQIVND (reference sequence). This CDR3 reads CASHGREANVLTF. The CDR3 coding sequence is TGTGCTTCCCATGGGCGTGAGGCCAACGTCCTGACTTTC.

There are a few counts of this clonotype. V and J are TRBV6-1 and TRBJ2-2; possible D gene TRBD2, 5 bases. Germline-derived CDR1 and CDR2 are MNHNS and SASEGT. V lost 7 bases and J lost 7, with 16 bases in between. The CDR3 length is 14 residues. CDR3 nucleotides: TGTGCCAGCAAATTTGAGGGCTGGGACGGGGAGCTGTTTTTT. Protein: CASKFEGWDGELFF.

Only a few counts were recorded for this clonotype. The chain employs TRBV2 and TRBJ2-2; TRBD1 agrees at 8 bases. V dropped 5 bases and J dropped 7; count of bases not matched to a gene: 6. Germline assignment: CDR1 SNHLY and CDR2 FYNNEI. There are 14 residues in the CDR3. The CDR3 protein is CASSWTGLIGELFF. In DNA, the CDR3 is TGTGCCAGCAGTTGGACAGGGCTGATCGGGGAGCTGTTTTTT.

The CDR3 nucleotides are TGCGCCAGCAGCTTCCTACAGGGCTCCTACGAGCAGTACTTC. It translates to CASSFLQGSYEQYF. The genes are TRBV5-1 and TRBJ2-7; tentatively, D is TRBD1 (6 bases). The CDR3 extends over 14 amino acids. The V end lost 2 bases, the J end lost 0 bases, and 9 bases lay between the germline ends. The germline V gene has CDR1 SGHRS and CDR2 YFSETQ.

This clonotype was counted between two and nine times. This rearrangement joins TRBV11-2 to TRBJ2-5; TRBD2 matches at 12 bases. The CDR3 length is 18 residues. Unmatched junction bases numbered 12, after V lost 0 bases and J lost 7 bases. Looked up from germline, CDR1 is SGHAT and CDR2 is FQNNGV. CDR3 in amino acids: CASSLDRGTSGPARTQYF. The CDR3 nucleotides read TGTGCCAGCAGCTTAGATAGAGGGACTAGCGGGCCCGCCCGGACCCAGTACTTC. The full variable domain, with the rest looked up from reference TRBV11-2 and TRBJ2-5, is EAGVAQSPRYKIIEKRQSVAFWCNPISGHATLYWYQQILGQGPKLLIQFQNNGVVDDSQLPKDRFSAERLKGVDSTLKIQPAKLEDSAVYLCASSLDRGTSGPARTQYFGPGTRLLVL.

The rearrangement uses TRBV12-3 or TRBV12-4 and TRBJ2-7, with TRBD1 matching over 7 bases. This CDR3 comprises 14 residues. V trimming: 2 bases; J trimming: 5 bases; junction bases outside the gene matches: 6. The CDR3 region has the DNA TGTGCCAGCAGTTTAATTAGGGGGCCTAACGAGCAGTACTTC. Translated, it gives CASSLIRGPNEQYF.

This clonotype showed up just a few times. This CDR3 is CASSLLKGGSRDYLGYTQYF. Here the CDR3 DNA reads TGTGCCAGCAGCCTTCTTAAGGGTGGGAGCCGGGACTACTTGGGGTATACGCAGTATTTT. J is TRBJ2-3 and V is TRBV7-9, with 7 bases lining up with TRBD2. The CDR3 extends over 20 amino acids. V shed 5 bases, J shed 7 bases, and the junction held 27 bases outside the gene matches. Germline CDR1 SEHNR, CDR2 FQNEAQ (reference sequence).

V gene TRBV4-3 combines with J gene TRBJ1-2, with unresolved D. Trimming stripped 4 bases from V and 6 bases from J, with 18 bases between. The germline V gene has CDR1 LGHNA and CDR2 YSLEER. This CDR3 region has 15 residues. The CDR3 DNA follows: TGCGCCAGCAGCCTCGGCGGGAGTTTTGGGGATGGCTACACCTTC. Translating it yields CASSLGGSFGDGYTF.

The V call is TRBV24-1, the J call TRBJ1-5, with 7 bases lining up with TRBD1. V shed 3 bases, J shed 5 bases, and the junction held 6 bases outside the gene matches. The CDR3 length is 15 residues. Germline V gives CDR1 KGHDR, CDR2 SFDVKD. CDR3 protein: CATSDPRQGDQPQHF. As DNA, the CDR3 is TGTGCCACCAGTGATCCTCGACAGGGCGATCAGCCCCAGCATTTT.

J is TRBJ2-1 and V is TRBV6-5, with TRBD1 identical over 10 bases. This CDR3 is 18 amino acids long. Germline V gene data show CDR1 as MNHEY and CDR2 as SVGAGI. After removal of 4 bases from V and 8 bases from J, the junction contained 17 bases not matched to a gene. The CDR3 region has the DNA TGTGCCAGCAGTTCTCTCCCCGGACAGGGGGTTGTTTCCTATGAGCAGTTCTTC. Encoded protein: CASSSLPGQGVVSYEQFF.

The V gene is TRBV12-3 or TRBV12-4, the J gene TRBJ1-2; a weak D match, TRBD1 (6 bases). The ends were cut back, 7 bases at V and 4 bases at J, with 16 bases in the middle. The CDR3 is 14 residues long. CDR3 sequence reads: CASTLRGLGYGYTF. CDR3 bases: TGTGCCAGCACCCTAAGGGGGTTAGGCTATGGCTACACCTTC.

The CDR3 sequence: CASSTIRQGAYSPLHF. The CDR3 DNA sequence: TGTGCCAGCAGCACAATACGACAGGGGGCATATTCACCCCTCCACTTT. The chain couples TRBV5-4 to TRBJ1-6; TRBD1 matches at 10 bases. The CDR3 loop spans 16 amino acids. V shed 4 bases and J 8 bases; nucleotides not matched to a gene: 9. The germline V gene has CDR1 SGHNT and CDR2 YYREEE (reference sequence).

The chain recombines TRBV12-3 or TRBV12-4 with TRBJ2-1, with 12 bases lining up with TRBD2. Trimming took 3 bases from V and 15 from J; bases not matched to a gene: 6. The CDR3 contains 13 residues. The CDR3 DNA is TGTGCCAGCAGTTTCTCTAGCGGGGGGGCGGGGTTCTTC. Its translation is CASSFSSGGAGFF.

V and J are TRBV5-1 and TRBJ2-4; D remains unclear. The CDR3 length is 15 residues. Germline V gene lookup returns CDR1 SGHRS and CDR2 YFSETQ. Trimming took off 1 base at V and 0 bases at J, with 8 bases between the two ends. The CDR3 sequence is CASSLNSLAKNIQYF. DNA of the CDR3: TGCGCCAGCAGCTTGAACAGTTTAGCCAAAAACATTCAGTACTTC.

The table lists this clonotype with a few counts. The chain is built from TRBV20-1 and TRBJ1-5; D might be TRBD1 (6 bases). The CDR3 totals 14 residues. V was pared by 6 bases and J by 3 bases, with 15 bases between. In germline, CDR1 is DFQATT, CDR2 SNEGSKA (reference sequence). CDR3 nucleotides: TGCAGTGCCAACGGGGGGCTCACCAATCAGCCCCAGCATTTT. Its protein is CSANGGLTNQPQHF.

This clonotype was observed a handful of times. The chain combines TRBV7-2 with TRBJ2-2, with 8 bases fitting TRBD1. J was trimmed by 6 bases and V by 6 bases; bases with no gene match: 6. CDR3 size: 14 residues. Germline CDR1 is SGHTA and CDR2 is FQGNSA. CDR3 in amino acids: CASRQEQGAGELFF. In nucleotides, the CDR3 is TGTGCCAGCAGACAAGAACAGGGGGCCGGGGAGCTGTTTTTT. The full variable domain, its missing parts supplied by reference TRBV7-2 and TRBJ2-2, is GAGVSQSPSNKVTEKGKDVELRCDPISGHTALYWYRQSLGQGLEFLIYFQGNSAPDKSGLPSDRFSAERTGGSVSTLTIQRTQQEDSAVYLCASRQEQGAGELFFGEGSRLTVL.

The V call is TRBV4-1, the J call TRBJ1-4, with a weak D call TRBD1 (6 bases). Germline V CDR1 and CDR2: MGHRA, YSYEKL. Trimming shortened V by 2 bases and J by 9 bases, and 16 bases separated the two germline ends. The CDR3 covers 15 residues. The CDR3 spells CASSQFVRGGKKLFF. In nucleotides, the CDR3 is TGCGCCAGCAGCCAATTTGTCAGGGGTGGCAAAAAACTGTTTTTT.

This clonotype was seen many times. V and J are TRBV12-3 or TRBV12-4 and TRBJ2-7, with D hard to call. The germline V and J ends were trimmed by 5 bases and 7 bases, with 15 bases remaining between them. The CDR3 covers 13 residues. The CDR3 DNA reads as TGTGCCAGCAGTGTAACACTGGGTTGGGAGCAGTACTTC. Translating gives CASSVTLGWEQYF.

This clonotype was detected only a few times. The chain recombines TRBV2 with TRBJ1-3; D is ambiguous. The CDR3 sequence is 16 residues long. Trimming shortened V by 1 base and J by 3 bases, and 13 bases separated the two germline ends. Germline assignment: CDR1 SNHLY and CDR2 FYNNEI. The CDR3 protein is CASSEVAWRVGNTIYF. In nucleotides, the CDR3 is TGTGCCAGCAGTGAAGTTGCGTGGAGGGTTGGAAACACCATATATTTT.

This clonotype was observed at least ten times. This chain uses TRBV7-2 with TRBJ2-5, with 10 bases fitting TRBD2. The trim removed 8 bases at V and 2 bases at J, leaving 8 bases unmatched. The length of the CDR3 is 15 residues. Germline CDR1 SGHTA, CDR2 FQGNSA. CDR3 coding DNA: TGTGCCAGCTTGAGTCAGCGGGGGGGGCAAGAGACCCAGTACTTC. Translated, it gives CASLSQRGGQETQYF.

This clonotype was detected only a few times. The chain combines TRBV9 with TRBJ2-1, with 7 bases aligning to TRBD1. With V trimmed by 0 bases and J by 5 bases, 5 bases remained unmatched. CDR3 length: 15 residues. Germline CDR1 and CDR2: SGDLS and YYNGEE. This chain's CDR3 is CASSVVSGTDNEQFF. DNA of the CDR3: TGTGCCAGCAGCGTAGTTTCCGGGACAGACAATGAGCAGTTCTTC.

V is TRBV5-1 and J is TRBJ2-3; 7 bases fit TRBD2. Losses at the gene ends were 7 bases for V and 5 bases for J; bases not matched to a gene: 10. Per the germline V gene, CDR1 is SGHRS and CDR2 is YFSETQ. The CDR3 consists of 14 residues. In DNA, the CDR3 is TGCGCCAGCGGCTCCGGGACTAACAGAGATACGCAGTATTTT. As protein: CASGSGTNRDTQYF.